Shown below are 15 T cell receptor beta chains from a single sample sequenced in a study of shared clonotypes between healthy human individuals. The repertoire was sequenced with immunoSEQ multiplex PCR; TCRdb's copy has only in-frame clones and lacks some. Here the sample spans 2 million to 3 million clones, around nine tenths being singletons. The sequenced material came from naive CD4+ T cells sorted from blood. Subset described: CD45RA+ positively selected. Receptors were obtained from a man younger than 30 in good health.

The table lists this clone with a count of one. V and J are TRBV7-2 and TRBJ2-7; 9 nucleotides line up with TRBD2. The germline V gene has CDR1 SGHTA and CDR2 FQGNSA. The CDR3 extends over 16 amino acids. V shed 5 bases and J 2 bases; nucleotides not matched to a gene: 10. CDR3 nucleotides: TGTGCCAGCAGCCCAGAGGCTAGCGGGATCGCCTACGAGCAGTACTTC. Protein: CASSPEASGIAYEQYF.

This rearrangement joins TRBV6-5 to TRBJ2-7; D gene uncertain. V lost 4 bases to trimming and J lost 1 base, with 5 bases between them. The CDR3 is 12 amino acids. Germline V CDR1 and CDR2: MNHEY, SVGAGI. CDR3 sequence reads: CASSSRSYEQYF. The CDR3 DNA reads as TGTGCCAGCAGTTCTAGGTCCTACGAGCAGTACTTC.

The V gene is TRBV4-1, the J gene TRBJ2-5; 12 bases are a match to TRBD2. This CDR3 has 15 residues. Germline loops: CDR1 MGHRA, CDR2 YSYEKL. V trimming: 6 bases; J trimming: 7 bases; junction bases outside the gene matches: 9. CDR3 amino acids: CASRRTSGEPTTQYF. DNA of the CDR3: TGCGCCAGCAGACGGACTAGCGGGGAACCTACGACCCAGTACTTC.

This sequence joins TRBV10-1 and TRBJ2-7; a weak D match, TRBD2 (6 bases). The CDR3 is made up of 15 amino acids. The V end was cut by 3 bases, the J end by 3 bases, with 15 bases between. Looked up from germline, CDR1 is WNHNN and CDR2 is SYGVQD (reference sequence). The CDR3 DNA follows: TGCGCCAGCAGTGAAGGCGCGGGGAATGGCTACGAGCAGTACTTC. It translates to CASSEGAGNGYEQYF.

The chain has TRBV2 and TRBJ1-1; possibly TRBD1 for D (6 bases). CDR1 SNHLY and CDR2 FYNNEI come from the germline V gene. The V end was cut by 3 bases, the J end by 8 bases, with 13 bases between. The CDR3 covers 13 residues. CDR3 nucleotides: TGTGCCAGCAGTGAGGGGGGGCCATTCGAAGCTTTCTTT. This encodes CASSEGGPFEAFF.

This clone was detected once. The CDR3 loop is CAILDRRRNYGYTF. CDR3 sequence (DNA): TGCGCCATCTTGGACAGACGGCGCAACTATGGCTACACCTTC. The chain joins TRBV23-1 to TRBJ1-2; TRBD1 might be the D (6 bases). TRBV23-1 falls under the ORF class, with uncertain function. The CDR3 covers 14 residues. Trimming pared 10 bases from V and 2 bases from J, leaving 17 bases between.

The chain couples TRBV10-1 to TRBJ2-5; D not certain. This CDR3 has 15 amino acids. The V end was cut by 0 bases, the J end by 2 bases, with 10 bases between. CDR1 and CDR2 (germline): WNHNN, SYGVQD (reference sequence). CDR3 coding DNA: TGCGCCAGCAGTGAGTCGGTTACAGCACAAGAGACCCAGTACTTC. As protein: CASSESVTAQETQYF.

The chain joins TRBV6-1 to TRBJ2-5, with 7 bases lining up with TRBD2. This CDR3 has 13 amino acids. J lost 1 base, V lost 8 bases, and 4 bases had no gene match. Germline CDR1 and CDR2: MNHNS and SASEGT. This CDR3 reads CASRSSGQETQYF. As DNA, the CDR3 is TGTGCCAGCCGCTCTAGCGGCCAAGAGACCCAGTACTTC.

CDR3 DNA sequence: TGCAGCGTTGGAAAGGGGTTGAACTATGGCTACACCTTC. This gives the protein CSVGKGLNYGYTF. V gene TRBV29-1 combines with J gene TRBJ1-2; tentatively, D is TRBD1 (5 bases). The CDR3 runs to 13 residues. Germline CDR1 SQVTM, CDR2 ANQGSEA. V lost 4 bases, J lost 2 bases, and 11 bases lay in between.

V and J are TRBV11-2 and TRBJ2-2; 12 bases are shared with TRBD2. The trim removed 5 bases at V and 3 bases at J, leaving 7 bases unmatched. This CDR3 spans 17 amino acids. Per the germline V gene, CDR1 is SGHAT and CDR2 is FQNNGV. The chain's CDR3 is CASSPRLAGEHTGELFF. The CDR3 DNA is TGTGCCAGCAGCCCCAGACTAGCGGGAGAGCACACCGGGGAGCTGTTTTTT.

The V gene is TRBV10-2, the J gene TRBJ1-1; possibly TRBD1 for D (6 bases). Germline CDR1 WSHSY, CDR2 SAAADI. The CDR3 is 13 amino acids. V was pared by 5 bases and J by 3 bases, with 10 bases between. CDR3 protein: CASSPQGYTEAFF. The CDR3 bases are TGCGCCAGCAGTCCACAGGGTTACACTGAAGCTTTCTTT.

V usage is TRBV27 and J usage is TRBJ1-2; D is uncertain. Trimming removed 7 bases from V and 6 bases from J, with 24 bases in between. The CDR3 is 16 residues long. Germline V gives CDR1 MNHEY, CDR2 SMNVEV (reference sequence). The CDR3 is CASKKSRNSNINGYTF. The CDR3 DNA reads as TGTGCCAGCAAGAAGTCCCGTAACAGTAATATTAATGGCTACACCTTC.

The chain recombines TRBV5-1 with TRBJ1-1; perhaps TRBD1 as D (5 bases). Per germline, CDR1 SGHRS and CDR2 YFSETQ. The CDR3 totals 15 residues. Trimming removed 4 bases at V and 2 bases at J, with 15 bases between. CDR3 region: CASSPTGDPNTEAFF. Here the CDR3 DNA reads TGCGCCAGCAGCCCCACAGGTGACCCTAACACTGAAGCTTTCTTT.

The V call is TRBV5-4, the J call TRBJ1-2; 8 positions agree with TRBD1. Trimming cost V 2 bases and J 3 bases; bases outside gene matches: 3. Per the germline V gene, CDR1 is SGHNT and CDR2 is YYREEE (reference sequence). The CDR3 length is 14 residues. The CDR3 DNA sequence: TGTGCCAGCAGCTTCCAGGACAGGGACTATGGCTACACCTTC. Translating it yields CASSFQDRDYGYTF.

The rearrangement links TRBV11-2 to TRBJ2-3; no clear D gene. Germline CDR1 SGHAT, CDR2 FQNNGV. V lost 4 bases and J lost 0, with 11 bases in between. CDR3 length: 15 amino acids. CDR3 sequence: CASSSSALSTDTQYF. The CDR3 coding sequence is TGTGCCAGCAGCTCGTCGGCCCTAAGCACAGATACGCAGTATTTT.